This T cell receptor beta chain emerged from a study of CD8+ T cells in alopecia areata. Study at large: Patients received oral tofacitinib, 5 to 10 mg twice daily, for moderate-to-severe alopecia areata.

Treatment here: oral pan-JAK inhibitor, 5-10 mg twice daily. Both peripheral blood and punch biopsies of lesional scalp skin were obtained from patients who had alopecia areata. General study results and limits: While tofacitinib was given, many expanded lesional clones persisted in scalp and blood. One nonresponder makes the tie between baseline CD8+ expansion and response uncertain.

This clone was seen a few times. Antigen unknown. The germline V gene has CDR1 SQVTM and CDR2 ANQGSEA. The V gene end was trimmed by 2 bases and the J gene end by 4 bases; junction bases not matched to a gene: 5. The CDR3 runs to 14 residues. cDNA reverse transcribed from extracted RNA served as the sequencing template. Data came from immunoSEQ multiplex PCR; TCRdb stores just in-frame clones and leaves some out. The table records roughly 190,000 clones, approximately 60% of them present only once. The TCR comes from a human donor with alopecia areata. V usage is TRBV29-1 and J usage is TRBJ1-2; 9 bases agree with TRBD1. This material consisted of CD4+ T cells sorted from blood, taken at week 4, from a patient treated with tofacitinib. The CDR3 reads CSVELRTGAYGYTF. The CDR3 nucleotides read TGCAGCGTTGAATTACGGACAGGGGCCTATGGCTACACCTTC.